One sample yielded the 13 T cell receptor beta chains listed below, sequenced in a study of sequential checkpoint blockade in melanoma. Treatment specified: randomized to nivolumab then ipilimumab (arm A) or the reverse (arm B). Sequencing used immunoSEQ multiplex PCR; TCRdb keeps in-frame clones, though not all of them. The sample shows 3,500 to 5,500 clones, about 20% of them seen only once. The input for sequencing was tumor tissue (inferred from file names), taken from a patient given nivolumab and ipilimumab in sequence. All receptors derive from a human donor with melanoma.

J is TRBJ2-5 and V is TRBV25-1; D uncertain. The CDR3 spans 12 residues. CDR1 MGHDK and CDR2 SYGVNS come from the germline V gene. Trimming removed 2 bases at V and 7 bases at J, with 8 bases between. The CDR3 loop reads CASSEVVGTQYF. The DNA for the CDR3 is TGTGCCAGCAGTGAAGTAGTGGGGACCCAGTACTTC.

The chain links TRBV9 to TRBJ2-1; D possibly matches TRBD1 or TRBD2 (6 bases each). Germline lookup yields CDR1 SGDLS and CDR2 YYNGEE. CDR3 length: 15 amino acids. V dropped 4 bases and J dropped 7 bases, with 18 bases sitting between them. CDR3 in amino acids: CASSPISGAFNEQFF. The CDR3 DNA reads TGTGCCAGCAGCCCAATCTCGGGGGCGTTTAATGAGCAGTTCTTC.

This sequence joins TRBV29-1 and TRBJ1-2; 9 nucleotides align to TRBD1. V was pared by 4 bases and J by 7 bases, with 7 bases of the junction left unmatched. CDR3 length: 13 amino acids. CDR1 is SQVTM and CDR2 is ANQGSEA in the germline V gene. CDR3 sequence reads: CSVGLQGALGYTF. CDR3 DNA sequence: TGCAGCGTTGGATTACAGGGGGCGCTTGGCTACACCTTC.

J is TRBJ1-4 and V is TRBV6-8, with D perhaps TRBD1 (5 bases). Germline lookup yields CDR1 MNHGY and CDR2 SAAAGT. With 4 bases removed from V and 7 bases from J, the gap between germline ends came to 13 bases. The CDR3 is 14 residues long. The CDR3 sequence is CASSFLGLSEKLFF. CDR3 DNA sequence: TGTGCCAGCAGTTTTCTGGGACTGAGTGAAAAACTGTTTTTT.

This clone ranks as medium-sized. V is TRBV11-3 and J is TRBJ1-1; no reliable D call. The V gene lost 3 bases and the J gene lost 4 bases, with 12 bases spanning the gap. CDR1 is SGHNT and CDR2 is YENEEA in the germline V gene. CDR3 length: 14 amino acids. This CDR3 is CASSLSRVPTEAFF. The CDR3 nucleotides read TGTGCCAGCAGCTTGTCCCGGGTTCCCACTGAAGCTTTCTTT.

V usage is TRBV12-5 and J usage is TRBJ2-7; D is perhaps TRBD2 (7 bases). Germline CDR1 LGHNT, CDR2 FRNRAP. The CDR3 is 14 amino acids. The CDR3 loop reads CASGTRGQHYEQYF. DNA for the CDR3: TGTGCCAGCGGGACGAGAGGACAGCACTACGAGCAGTACTTC.

The chain carries TRBV18 and TRBJ2-5; weak D call: TRBD2 (5 bases). V was cut by 1 base and J by 3 bases, with 15 bases left in between. Looked up from germline, CDR1 is KGHSH and CDR2 is LQKENI. CDR3 size: 16 residues. CDR3 in DNA: TGTGCCAGCTCACCACGAGCTCGTCGGGGTGAAGAGACCCAGTACTTC. Its protein is CASSPRARRGEETQYF.

In its sample, this clone was seen a few times. V gene TRBV28 combines with J gene TRBJ2-6; TRBD2 might be the D (6 bases). Germline lookup yields CDR1 MDHEN and CDR2 SYDVKM. Trimming stripped 10 bases from V and 1 base from J, with 20 bases between. This CDR3 contains 17 residues. CDR3 in DNA: TGTGCCACCACTGGTGGCGCGGGGTATTCTGGGGCCAACGTCCTGACTTTC. It specifies CATTGGAGYSGANVLTF.

This clone was picked up a small number of times. The gene calls are TRBV9 and TRBJ1-4; no firm D call. Germline lookup yields CDR1 SGDLS and CDR2 YYNGEE. The V gene lost 1 base and the J gene lost 7 bases, with 11 bases spanning the gap. The CDR3 has 14 residues. In nucleotides, the CDR3 is TGTGCCAGCAGCGTATCAGATACCTCTGAAAAACTGTTTTTT. It is translated as CASSVSDTSEKLFF.

This clone came up a few times. This chain connects TRBV28 to TRBJ1-1; D possibly corresponds to TRBD1 (5 bases). The CDR3 totals 14 residues. The V gene lost 11 bases and the J gene lost 4 bases, with 20 bases spanning the gap. Germline CDR1 reads MDHEN; CDR2 reads SYDVKM. The DNA for the CDR3 is TGTGCCGTCCTTTTCTTCCAGGGCGGCACTGAAGCTTTCTTT. Amino acids: CAVLFFQGGTEAFF.

This clone was found once. This chain joins TRBV19 and TRBJ1-2, with D uncertain. Per the germline V gene, CDR1 is LNHDA and CDR2 is SQIVND (reference sequence). Trimming removed 5 bases from V and 3 bases from J, with 16 bases in between. The CDR3 has 15 residues. The CDR3 loop is CASSWVRSVDYGYTF. DNA of the CDR3: TGTGCCAGTAGTTGGGTGAGGTCGGTGGACTATGGCTACACCTTC.

This clone was counted only a few times. The DNA for the CDR3 is TGCGCCAGCAGTCTTTGGGGACATGGGGGCTACACCTTC. It specifies CASSLWGHGGYTF. J is TRBJ1-2 and V is TRBV23-1; D is perhaps TRBD1 (6 bases). TRBV23-1 is reported as an ORF; its role is uncertain. The CDR3 is made up of 13 amino acids. The V gene lost 4 bases and the J gene lost 8 bases, with 14 bases spanning the gap.

This clone was observed many times. J is TRBJ2-7 and V is TRBV11-3; no reliable D call. The CDR3 is 14 residues long. CDR1 is SGHNT and CDR2 is YENEEA in the germline V gene. The V gene lost 6 bases and the J gene lost 1 base, with 13 bases spanning the gap. CDR3 bases: TGTGCCAGCAGGACGGATAGGAAGTCCTACGAGCAGTACTTC. Protein sequence: CASRTDRKSYEQYF. The whole variable domain, filled in from reference TRBV11-3 and TRBJ2-7, reads EAGVVQSPRYKIIEKKQPVAFWCNPISGHNTLYWYLQNLGQGPELLIRYENEEAVDDSQLPKDRFSAERLKGVDSTLKIQPAELGDSAVYLCASRTDRKSYEQYFGPGTRLTVT.